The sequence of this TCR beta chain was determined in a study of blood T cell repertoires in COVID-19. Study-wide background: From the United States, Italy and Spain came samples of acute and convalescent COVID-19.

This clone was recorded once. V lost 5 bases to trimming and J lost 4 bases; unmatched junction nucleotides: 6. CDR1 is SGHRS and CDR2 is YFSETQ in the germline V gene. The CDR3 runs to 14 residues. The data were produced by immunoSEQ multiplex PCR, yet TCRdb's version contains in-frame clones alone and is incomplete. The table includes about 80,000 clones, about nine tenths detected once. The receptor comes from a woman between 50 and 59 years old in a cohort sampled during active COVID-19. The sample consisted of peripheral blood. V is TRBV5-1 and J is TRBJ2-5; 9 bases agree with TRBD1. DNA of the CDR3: TGCGCCAGCAGACAGGGGGCGCTTGTAGAGACCCAGTACTTC. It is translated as CASRQGALVETQYF.